The T cell receptor (beta chain) described here comes from a study of OX40 agonist ivuxolimab in advanced cancers. Sequencing was performed with immunoSEQ multiplex PCR; in TCRdb, only in-frame clones are kept and a portion is missing. The profile shows roughly 90,000 clones, around 90% of them singletons. Study-wide findings and caveats: Doses of 0.1 to 3.0 mg/kg were accompanied by clonal expansion of CD4+ and CD8+ blood T cells by week 6. Normalized T-cell clonal expansion was also low in some nonresponders.

Germline CDR1 SGHNT, CDR2 YYREEE (reference sequence). V lost 3 bases to trimming and J lost 0 bases, with 13 bases between them. The CDR3 runs 16 residues. Worth noting for this clone: Its antigen is unidentified.

The clonotype comes from an adult with an advanced solid tumor such as melanoma, head and neck, liver or kidney cancer. The sequencing used CD4+ or CD8+ T cells sorted from blood, collected in a trial of the OX40 agonist ivuxolimab. The V call is TRBV5-4, the J call TRBJ1-3, with D maybe TRBD1 (5 bases). The CDR3 protein is CASSSTGQGSGNTIYF. Here the CDR3 DNA reads TGTGCCAGCAGCTCGACGGGCCAGGGCTCTGGAAACACCATATATTTT.